Shown below are 11 T cell receptor beta chains from a single sample sequenced in a study of CXCR3-negative and CXCR3-positive naive CD8 T cells. Carrying UMI labels, the TRB cDNA libraries were prepared through 5' RACE. TCRdb reprocessed the 5' RACE reads; each CDR3 protein has one entry and no DNA is given. The sample totals 70,000 to 95,000 distinct CDR3 sequences. The specimen sequenced was naive CXCR3- CD8+ T cells from blood. The subset: CD45RO-CCR7+CD27+CD95- naive CD8+ T cells lacking CXCR3 (TNR3-). The receptors stem from a human donor in good health. Some clones in this sample may be carry-over from other donors' samples.

This sequence joins TRBV20-1 and TRBJ2-1; the TRBD2 assignment by TCRdb is unverifiable without DNA. Germline V gene sequence: CDR1 DFQATT, CDR2 SNEGSKA (reference sequence). The length of the CDR3 is 18 residues. The CDR3 loop reads CSARTSGGPLSSYNEQFF.

The genes are TRBV20-1 and TRBJ2-1. Germline values: CDR1 DFQATT, CDR2 SNEGSKA (reference sequence). This CDR3 has 16 residues. The CDR3 loop is CSARDHASENWDEQFF.

This sequence joins TRBV25-1 and TRBJ1-2; TCRdb lists TRBD1, though no DNA is available to test this call. This CDR3 comprises 14 residues. Germline CDR1 and CDR2: MGHDK and SYGVNS. The CDR3 sequence is CASSERAGNYGYTF.

The chain has TRBV11-2 and TRBJ2-7; with no DNA, the TCRdb D assignment of TRBD2 cannot be verified. Germline V gives CDR1 SGHAT, CDR2 FQNNGV. This CDR3 is built from 14 residues. CDR3 region: CASSPLHLLYEQYF.

This rearrangement joins TRBV5-1 to TRBJ2-1; TCRdb's D gene call, TRBD2, goes unchecked for lack of DNA. Germline lookup yields CDR1 SGHRS and CDR2 YFSETQ. This CDR3 is built from 16 residues. CDR3 region: CASSRTSSGDYNEQFF.

The chain has TRBV7-6 and TRBJ1-1; TCRdb selects TRBD1, and the lack of DNA leaves this call unchecked. This CDR3 contains 13 residues. Germline V gene data show CDR1 as SGHVS and CDR2 as FNYEAQ. This chain's CDR3 is CASSDSGGLEAFF.

The chain employs TRBV21-1 and TRBJ1-5; TCRdb designates TRBD1, a call that cannot be tested without DNA. TRBV21-1 is described as a pseudogene. The CDR3 sequence is 18 residues long. This CDR3 reads CASSRKKGGRYSNQPQHF.

V is TRBV11-2 and J is TRBJ1-1; TCRdb calls TRBD1, which cannot be checked without DNA. The length of the CDR3 is 16 residues. CDR1 is SGHAT and CDR2 is FQNNGV in the germline V gene. CDR3 sequence: CASSLGRTGMNTEAFF. Combining the CDR3 with reference TRBV11-2 and TRBJ1-1 gives the whole variable domain EAGVAQSPRYKIIEKRQSVAFWCNPISGHATLYWYQQILGQGPKLLIQFQNNGVVDDSQLPKDRFSAERLKGVDSTLKIQPAKLEDSAVYLCASSLGRTGMNTEAFFGQGTRLTVV.

This chain uses TRBV6-6 with TRBJ1-2; TCRdb picks TRBD1, but there is no DNA to check that call. Per germline, CDR1 MNHNY and CDR2 SVGAGI (reference sequence). This CDR3 spans 16 amino acids. The CDR3 here is CASSYFPGQLNYGYTF.

V and J are TRBV12-3 or TRBV12-4 and TRBJ2-1. This CDR3 is built from 14 residues. CDR3 sequence reads: CASSFATAYNEQFF.

This rearrangement joins TRBV29-1 to TRBJ2-2; the D call of TRBD1 rests on TCRdb alone, since no DNA is present to check it. The CDR3 contains 15 residues. Per the germline V gene, CDR1 is SQVTM and CDR2 is ANQGSEA. The CDR3 is CSVEVPGASAGELFF.